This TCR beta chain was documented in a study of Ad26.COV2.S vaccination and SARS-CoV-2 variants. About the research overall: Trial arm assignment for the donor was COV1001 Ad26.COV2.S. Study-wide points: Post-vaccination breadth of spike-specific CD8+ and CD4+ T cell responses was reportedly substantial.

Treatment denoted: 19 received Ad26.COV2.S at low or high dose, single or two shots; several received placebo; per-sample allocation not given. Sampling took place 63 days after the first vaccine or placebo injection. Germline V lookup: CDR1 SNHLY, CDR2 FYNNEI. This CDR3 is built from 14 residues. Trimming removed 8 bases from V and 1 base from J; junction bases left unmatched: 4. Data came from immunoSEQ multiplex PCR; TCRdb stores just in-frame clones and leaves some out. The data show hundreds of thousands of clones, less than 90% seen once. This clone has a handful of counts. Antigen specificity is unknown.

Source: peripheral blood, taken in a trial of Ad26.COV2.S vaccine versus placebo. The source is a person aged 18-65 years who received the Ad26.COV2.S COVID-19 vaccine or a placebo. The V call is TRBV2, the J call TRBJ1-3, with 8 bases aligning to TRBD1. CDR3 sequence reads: CASGGTGSGNTIYF. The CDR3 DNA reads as TGTGCCAGCGGGGGGACAGGTTCTGGAAACACCATATATTTT.